A single sample is the source of the 27 T cell receptor beta chains below, sequenced in a study of blood T cell repertoires in COVID-19. Method: immunoSEQ multiplex PCR; TCRdb's copy keeps in-frame clones and lacks some. The sample comprises roughly 160,000 clones, more than 65% of which are singletons, and 9.5% to 12% rests with the top ten. Sequencing was done on a sample of PBMCs or T cells enriched from blood (not recorded which). The receptors come from a man aged 50 or older who had recovered from COVID-19.

The sample holds one count of this clone. CDR3 sequence (DNA): TGTGCCAGCAGTTCCTCTGGCCAAGTCTACGAGCAGTACTTC. Residues: CASSSSGQVYEQYF. The rearrangement links TRBV27 to TRBJ2-7; D not resolved. With 4 bases removed from V and 3 bases from J, the gap between germline ends came to 13 bases. Germline CDR1 is MNHEY and CDR2 is SMNVEV (reference sequence). The length of the CDR3 is 14 residues.

This chain uses TRBV14 with TRBJ2-2; D perhaps matches TRBD1 (6 bases). The germline V gene has CDR1 SGHDN and CDR2 FVKESK. The CDR3 is 16 amino acids. The germline V and J ends were trimmed by 0 bases and 4 bases, with 12 bases remaining between them. CDR3 sequence (DNA): TGTGCCAGCAGCCAAGACAGGGGCTCTCGCACCGGGGAGCTGTTTTTT. This encodes CASSQDRGSRTGELFF.

The CDR3 spells CASIPGARGGYEQYF. The CDR3 DNA follows: TGTGCCAGCATTCCGGGGGCGCGCGGGGGTTACGAGCAGTACTTC. The chain couples TRBV28 to TRBJ2-7, with a possible D match to TRBD2 (7 bases). V was cut by 7 bases and J by 4 bases, with 20 bases left in between. CDR3 length: 15 amino acids. In germline, CDR1 is MDHEN, CDR2 SYDVKM. Drawing the rest from reference TRBV28 and TRBJ2-7, the complete variable domain is DVKVTQSSRYLVKRTGEKVFLECVQDMDHENMFWYRQDPGLGLRLIYFSYDVKMKEKGDIPEGYSVSREKKERFSLILESASTNQTSMYLCASIPGARGGYEQYFGPGTRLTVT.

The chain has TRBV30 and TRBJ2-1, with D possibly being TRBD1 (6 bases). Germline V gives CDR1 GTSNPN, CDR2 SVGIG (reference sequence). V was shortened by 3 bases and J by 7 bases, with 10 bases between the two germline ends. This CDR3 is 12 amino acids long. CDR3 in DNA: TGTGCCTGGAGCCTAGGGGGAAATGAGCAGTTCTTC. Translating it yields CAWSLGGNEQFF.

This clone came up once. The rearrangement uses TRBV28 and TRBJ1-2; TRBD1 matches at 9 bases. Germline V gene data show CDR1 as MDHEN and CDR2 as SYDVKM. This CDR3 is built from 15 residues. The V gene end was trimmed by 6 bases and the J gene end by 3 bases; junction bases not matched to a gene: 8. The CDR3 protein is CASRGQGPYYYGYTF. The CDR3 DNA reads as TGTGCCAGCAGGGGACAGGGTCCCTATTACTATGGCTACACCTTC.

About this clone itself: The sample contains more than one DNA sequence encoding this CDR3. The chain is built from TRBV5-1 and TRBJ2-1, with D hard to call. The CDR3 extends over 13 amino acids. The germline gives CDR1 SGHRS, CDR2 YFSETQ. With 0 bases removed from V and 5 bases from J, the gap between germline ends came to 6 bases. For the CDR3, the DNA is TGCGCCAGCAGCTTGGCGCAGGACAATGAGCAGTTCTTC. It is translated as CASSLAQDNEQFF.

The sample holds a few counts of this clone. The V call is TRBV10-2, the J call TRBJ2-3; tentatively, D is TRBD2 (6 bases). Per germline, CDR1 WSHSY and CDR2 SAAADI. The ends were cut back, 5 bases at V and 5 bases at J, with 17 bases in the middle. The CDR3 sequence is 15 residues long. The CDR3 DNA reads TGCGCCAGCAGTTACGAGCGGGTCGAGGGAGATACGCAGTATTTT. It encodes CASSYERVEGDTQYF.

This clone was seen only a few times. The chain recombines TRBV11-2 with TRBJ2-3, with 9 nucleotides matching TRBD2. The V and J ends lost 4 bases and 1 base, in that order; junction bases with no gene match: 3. CDR3 length: 15 amino acids. Germline V lookup: CDR1 SGHAT, CDR2 FQNNGV. The CDR3 is CASSWRLAGTDTQYF. DNA of the CDR3: TGTGCCAGCAGCTGGAGACTAGCGGGCACAGATACGCAGTATTTT.

With respect to this clone: Other DNA sequences in the same sample also yield this CDR3. This chain links TRBV7-2 with TRBJ1-3; the match to TRBD1 covers 8 bases. Germline-derived CDR1 and CDR2 are SGHTA and FQGNSA. The CDR3 contains 13 residues. Trimming took 6 bases from V and 4 from J; bases not matched to a gene: 2. The CDR3, as DNA: TGTGCCAGCAGGGACAGGGCAGGAAACACCATATATTTT. It encodes CASRDRAGNTIYF.

This chain's CDR3 is CASSRDRGTDEQYF. CDR3 coding DNA: TGTGCCAGCAGCCGGGACAGGGGAACCGACGAGCAGTACTTC. The V gene is TRBV5-4, the J gene TRBJ2-7; 10 bases match TRBD1. The junction had 6 bases not matched to a gene; V was cut back by 4 bases and J by 5 bases. Germline CDR1 reads SGHNT; CDR2 reads YYREEE (reference sequence). The CDR3 is 14 residues long.

V usage is TRBV3-1 (or the pseudogene TRBV3-2) and J usage is TRBJ2-3; D uncertain. Germline V gene sequence: CDR1 LGHDT, CDR2 YNNKEL (reference sequence). CDR3 length: 16 amino acids. The germline V and J ends were trimmed by 4 bases and 0 bases, with 14 bases remaining between them. CDR3 in DNA: TGTGCCAGCAGCCCACCCCCGCAGTCTAGCACAGATACGCAGTATTTT. It yields the protein CASSPPPQSSTDTQYF.

The chain recombines TRBV28 with TRBJ2-7, with TRBD1 matching 8 bases. V trimming: 6 bases; J trimming: 3 bases; junction bases outside the gene matches: 16. The CDR3 runs to 17 residues. CDR1 and CDR2 (germline): MDHEN, SYDVKM. The CDR3 nucleotides are TGTGCCAGCAGCCTCCTCGGGGGAACAGGGGGAGGCTACGAGCAGTACTTC. This gives the protein CASSLLGGTGGGYEQYF. Drawing the rest from reference TRBV28 and TRBJ2-7, the complete variable domain is DVKVTQSSRYLVKRTGEKVFLECVQDMDHENMFWYRQDPGLGLRLIYFSYDVKMKEKGDIPEGYSVSREKKERFSLILESASTNQTSMYLCASSLLGGTGGGYEQYFGPGTRLTVT.

The chain carries TRBV6-5 and TRBJ1-3; maybe TRBD1 (6 bases). Germline CDR1 and CDR2: MNHEY and SVGAGI. This CDR3 region has 16 residues. V lost 2 bases and J lost 0, with 11 bases in between. The CDR3 loop is CASSYAGALSGNTIYF. CDR3 nucleotides: TGTGCCAGCAGTTACGCGGGGGCCCTCTCTGGAAACACCATATATTTT.

CDR3 DNA: TGTGCCAGTAGTATTGGGCTAGCTTTCGATGAGCAGTTCTTC. Residues: CASSIGLAFDEQFF. The rearrangement joins TRBV19 to TRBJ2-1; maybe TRBD2 (5 bases). Trimming removed 3 bases at V and 8 bases at J, with 14 bases between. This CDR3 spans 14 amino acids. CDR1 is LNHDA, CDR2 SQIVND, per germline (reference sequence).

The V call is TRBV25-1, the J call TRBJ1-3; TRBD1 matches at 9 bases. The germline CDR1 and CDR2 sequences are MGHDK and SYGVNS. The V and J ends lost 4 bases and 3 bases, in that order; junction bases with no gene match: 4. The length of the CDR3 is 15 residues. DNA for the CDR3: TGTGCCAGCAGTGTCACAGGGGGCGGTGGAAACACCATATATTTT. Translated, it gives CASSVTGGGGNTIYF.

The J gene is TRBJ2-1, the V gene TRBV11-2; D may be TRBD2 (6 bases). Germline V gives CDR1 SGHAT, CDR2 FQNNGV. Trimming cost V 5 bases and J 9 bases, with 11 bases left between them. This CDR3 contains 12 residues. The CDR3 is CASSPLASEQFF. The CDR3, as DNA: TGTGCCAGCAGCCCGCTAGCGAGTGAGCAGTTCTTC.

The V call is TRBV18, the J call TRBJ2-7; 7 nucleotides align to TRBD1. Germline V gene sequence: CDR1 KGHSH, CDR2 LQKENI. The CDR3 covers 12 residues. Losses at the gene ends were 3 bases for V and 5 bases for J; bases not matched to a gene: 1. CDR3 coding DNA: TGTGCCAGCTCACCGACAGGGCACGAGCAGTACTTC. Translation gives CASSPTGHEQYF.

This clone was detected only a few times. The chain uses TRBV5-4 and TRBJ2-1; D may be TRBD2 (6 bases). This CDR3 contains 15 residues. V lost 2 bases and J 0 bases, leaving 9 bases between the germline ends. Germline V lookup: CDR1 SGHNT, CDR2 YYREEE (reference sequence). CDR3 sequence: CASSFGGSSYNEQFF. The CDR3 nucleotides read TGTGCCAGCAGCTTTGGGGGGAGCTCCTACAATGAGCAGTTCTTC. The full variable domain, in which reference TRBV5-4 and TRBJ2-1 provide the parts outside the CDR3, is ETGVTQSPTHLIKTRGQQVTLRCSSQSGHNTVSWYQQALGQGPQFIFQYYREEENGRGNFPPRFSGLQFPNYSSELNVNALELDDSALYLCASSFGGSSYNEQFFGPGTRLTVL.

This clone occurred a few times. V is TRBV9 and J is TRBJ2-3, with TRBD2 matching 11 bases. Trimming cost V 0 bases and J 4 bases; bases outside gene matches: 4. Germline V CDR1 and CDR2: SGDLS, YYNGEE. This CDR3 contains 16 residues. The CDR3 protein is CASSVDTSGGADTQYF. The CDR3 nucleotides read TGTGCCAGCAGCGTAGATACTAGCGGGGGAGCAGATACGCAGTATTTT.

The chain carries TRBV2 and TRBJ1-6; no definite D call. V lost 4 bases to trimming and J lost 4 bases, with 8 bases between them. The CDR3 has 14 amino acids. CDR1 and CDR2 (germline): SNHLY, FYNNEI. CDR3 nucleotide sequence: TGTGCCAGCAGTGTGGCAGGATATAATTCACCCCTCCACTTT. Amino acids: CASSVAGYNSPLHF.

The chain joins TRBV25-1 to TRBJ2-7; 8 bases align to TRBD1. CDR3 length equals 12 residues. CDR1 MGHDK and CDR2 SYGVNS come from the germline V gene. Germline trimming cut 7 bases from V and 6 bases from J; bases unmatched to any gene: 5. CDR3 sequence reads: CASNRGTGEQYF. The CDR3 DNA is TGTGCCAGCAATCGAGGGACAGGCGAGCAGTACTTC.

The chain has TRBV5-4 and TRBJ1-2; D perhaps matches TRBD1 (6 bases). V lost 4 bases to trimming and J lost 6 bases, with 16 bases between them. Per the germline V gene, CDR1 is SGHNT and CDR2 is YYREEE (reference sequence). The CDR3 loop spans 14 amino acids. CDR3 bases: TGTGCCAGCAGCCCGGGTGGACAGTACAATGGCTACACCTTC. Amino acids: CASSPGGQYNGYTF.

The chain joins TRBV7-3 to TRBJ1-1; D is possibly TRBD1 (5 bases). The germline CDR1 and CDR2 sequences are SGHTA and FQGTGA. Trimming pared 2 bases from V and 0 bases from J, leaving 13 bases between. CDR3 length: 16 amino acids. The CDR3 DNA follows: TGTGCCAGCAGCTTAGCCCCAGGGCGTCTGAACACTGAAGCTTTCTTT. Translated: CASSLAPGRLNTEAFF.

Only one count was recorded for this clone. Other DNA sequences in the sample encode the same CDR3. This CDR3 is CASSSGGTEAFF. CDR3 DNA sequence: TGTGCCAGCAGTTCAGGTGGAACTGAAGCTTTCTTT. This chain joins TRBV28 and TRBJ1-1; D is unresolved. CDR3 length: 12 amino acids. CDR1 and CDR2 from the germline V gene are MDHEN and SYDVKM. V shed 4 bases and J shed 5 bases, with 8 bases lying between them.

The chain combines TRBV19 with TRBJ1-6; 8 bases line up with TRBD1. The germline gives CDR1 LNHDA, CDR2 SQIVND (reference sequence). The CDR3 consists of 16 residues. V lost 6 bases and J lost 9; bases outside the gene matches: 13. CDR3 nucleotides: TGTGCCAGTAGCGGATTGGACAGGGCCAAAAGTTCACCCCTCCACTTT. Protein: CASSGLDRAKSSPLHF.

This clone appeared a few times. V is TRBV27 and J is TRBJ1-5, with D possibly being TRBD1 (6 bases). The ends were cut back, 8 bases at V and 4 bases at J, with 21 bases in the middle. Germline lookup yields CDR1 MNHEY and CDR2 SMNVEV (reference sequence). There are 16 residues in the CDR3. The CDR3 sequence: CASEGGYRVWNQPQHF. The CDR3 DNA sequence: TGTGCCAGCGAAGGCGGGTACAGGGTATGGAATCAGCCCCAGCATTTT.

This clone was observed a few times. This chain links TRBV3-1 (or the pseudogene TRBV3-2) with TRBJ2-7; 8 bases are shared with TRBD2. This CDR3 spans 16 amino acids. The trim removed 0 bases at V and 2 bases at J, leaving 6 bases unmatched. The V gene's germline CDR1 is LGHDT and CDR2 YNNKEL (reference sequence). CDR3 region: CASSQEGGRIPYEQYF. In DNA, the CDR3 is TGTGCCAGCAGCCAAGAAGGCGGGAGGATCCCCTACGAGCAGTACTTC.